This T cell receptor beta chain was identified during a study of blood T cell repertoires in COVID-19. Sequencing used immunoSEQ multiplex PCR; TCRdb keeps in-frame clones, though not all of them. Here the sample spans about 14,000 clones, roughly 88% being singletons. Trimming shortened V by 3 bases and J by 7 bases, and 15 bases separated the two germline ends. The germline V gene has CDR1 KGHDR and CDR2 SFDVKD. The CDR3 spans 15 residues. The V call is TRBV24-1, the J call TRBJ1-5; no firm D call. The specimen sequenced was peripheral blood. This TCR derives from a human donor in a cohort sampled during active COVID-19. CDR3 residues: CATSDSGKGGQPQHF. The CDR3, as DNA: TGTGCCACCAGTGATAGTGGGAAGGGAGGACAGCCCCAGCATTTT.